One TCR beta chain is described in this entry. The target antigen is unknown. Starting material for each TCR library was around 3.5 ug of total RNA. For each CDR3 protein, TCRdb gives one entry from its re-call of the 5' RACE reads, without DNA. Its table lists fewer than 350,000 distinct CDR3 sequences. This record belongs to a study of monozygotic twins with inflammatory bowel disease. Notes on the study in general: Repertoire similarity did not differ between concordant and discordant twins, perhaps due to limited power. IBD-affected twins scored below their healthy co-twins in TCRbeta diversity (inverse Simpson).

The CDR3 is 17 residues long. Germline V CDR1 and CDR2: SGDLS, YYNGEE. Blood samples measuring roughly 2.6 ml were taken per donor. This chain connects TRBV9 to TRBJ2-4; without DNA, the TCRdb call of TRBD2 cannot be checked. Source material: blood. The source is a human donor with ulcerative colitis or Crohn's disease, or a healthy co-twin of an affected twin (not recorded which). CDR3 in amino acids: CASSVAGVGGEKNIQYF.